This is a list of T cell receptor beta chains from one sample in a study of T cells after yellow fever vaccination. One entry per CDR3 protein results from TCRdb running MiXCR on the 5' RACE reads. The data hold some 320,000 distinct CDR3 sequences, with around 9.3% observed a single time. The sequenced sample was CD4+ T cells sorted from PBMCs, obtained 5 days after the yellow fever booster vaccination. The receptors stem from a man between 18 and 29 years old who received the YFV17D yellow fever vaccine. Each CDR3 is given with its conserved first and last residue. A D gene is named only where the DNA matches it firmly. Size values are once, few and many counts, or a class for expanded clones, and some rows have none.

d_call,j_call,v_call,clone_size,cdr3_length,cdr3_aa,cdr3_nt
-,TRBJ1-1,TRBV7-9,many,15,CASSKIRGRNTEAFF,TGTGCCAGCAGCAAAATCAGAGGTCGGAATACTGAAGCTTTCTTT
-,TRBJ2-4,TRBV3-1,many,13,CASSQASGNIQYF,TGTGCCAGCAGCCAAGCCAGCGGTAACATTCAGTACTTC
TRBD1,TRBJ2-2,TRBV5-1,few,20,CASSSPRDRPQFANTGELFF,TGCGCCAGCAGCTCCCCCCGGGACAGGCCACAGTTCGCGAACACCGGGGAGCTGTTTTTT
-,TRBJ2-3,TRBV7-2,many,11,CASTWGDTQYF,TGTGCCAGCACCTGGGGGGATACGCAGTATTTT
-,TRBJ1-2,TRBV4-3,-,13,CASSQEPGLSYTF,TGCGCCAGCAGCCAAGAACCAGGGCTCAGCTACACCTTC
-,TRBJ2-3,TRBV2,many,11,CANGGTDTQYF,TGTGCCAATGGGGGTACAGATACGCAGTATTTT
TRBD2,TRBJ2-3,TRBV20-1,-,14,CSSTSGGSTDTQYF,TGCAGTTCGACTAGCGGGGGTTCCACAGATACGCAGTATTTT
TRBD2,TRBJ2-3,TRBV12-3/TRBV12-4,-,16,CASTRLAGEYTDTQYF,TGTGCCAGCACTCGGTTAGCGGGGGAGTACACAGATACGCAGTATTTT
-,TRBJ1-3,TRBV4-2,few,16,CASSQDGGAGGNTIYF,TGTGCCAGCAGCCAAGATGGGGGGGCCGGTGGAAACACCATATATTTT
TRBD2,TRBJ2-5,TRBV5-1,-,16,CASALGVAGGEETQYF,TGCGCCAGCGCCTTGGGAGTAGCGGGGGGGGAAGAGACCCAGTACTTC
-,TRBJ2-2,TRBV30,few,14,CAWSVGIDTGELFF,TGTGCCTGGAGTGTAGGGATCGACACCGGGGAGCTGTTTTTT